Listed below are T cell receptor beta chains from one sample, sequenced in a study of shared T cell receptors in the human thymus. The table came from immunoSEQ multiplex PCR; TCRdb's copy has only in-frame clones and leaves some out. The table lists approximately 580,000 clones, about four fifths of them singletons. These data were likewise used in another study, on human thymus T cells.

The sequenced sample consisted of thymocytes. The receptors stem from a boy under two years old with a congenital heart defect. The CDR3 runs from the conserved cysteine through the conserved F or W. A D gene is named only where the DNA matches it firmly.

d_call j_call v_call cdr3_aa
TRBD2 TRBJ2-5 TRBV7-9 CASSYLSGRAKETQYF
TRBD2 TRBJ2-1 TRBV5-1 CASPGLAEGGEQFF
. TRBJ2-5 TRBV9 CASSPAVDTEETQYF
. TRBJ2-4 TRBV5-4 CASSPDRTVAKNIQYF
TRBD2 TRBJ2-7 TRBV19 CASSPSGLPYEQYF
TRBD2 TRBJ2-1 TRBV4-3 CASSQETTSGIHEQFF
. TRBJ1-5 TRBV6-5 CASSYSIGGQPQHF
TRBD2 TRBJ2-7 TRBV5-4 CASSTGTSGRPCRWQYF
. TRBJ2-7 TRBV6-5 CASSYTVDSYEQYF
TRBD1 TRBJ1-2 TRBV7-8 CASSLARRTGPPLNYGYTF
. TRBJ1-1 TRBV5-1 CASSFTTNTEAFF
. TRBJ2-7 TRBV6-1 CASSPVGGHLYEQYF
TRBD2 TRBJ2-1 TRBV27 CASSPKREWYNEQFF
TRBD2 TRBJ2-2 TRBV7-2 CASSSLAGVNTGELFF
. TRBJ2-7 TRBV29-1 CSVGVSNLVYEQYF
TRBD2 TRBJ2-7 TRBV28 CASSNPGASGLRYEQYF
. TRBJ2-7 TRBV6-5 CASSYSTVSYEQYF
TRBD1 TRBJ2-7 TRBV10-2 CASGTGSSGEQYF
TRBD2 TRBJ2-7 TRBV2 CASSEPSGGGYEQYF
TRBD1 TRBJ2-7 TRBV27 CASSPAEDRGPYEQYF
. TRBJ1-2 TRBV6-6 CASSYGGGLNGYTF
TRBD2 TRBJ2-7 TRBV4-2 CASSQDRLADSYEQYF
TRBD1 TRBJ2-3 TRBV7-2 CASSPQGDRRNTQYF
. TRBJ1-1 TRBV28 CASSPNPFQEGTEAFF